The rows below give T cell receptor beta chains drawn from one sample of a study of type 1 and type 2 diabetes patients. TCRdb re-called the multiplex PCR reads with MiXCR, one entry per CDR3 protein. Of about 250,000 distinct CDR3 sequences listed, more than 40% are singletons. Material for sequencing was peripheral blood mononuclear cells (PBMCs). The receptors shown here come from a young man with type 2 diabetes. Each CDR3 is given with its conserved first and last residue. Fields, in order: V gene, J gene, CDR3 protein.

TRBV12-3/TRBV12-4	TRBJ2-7	CASSQQSVGHEQYF
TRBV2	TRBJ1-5	CASSSTVTYSNQPQHF
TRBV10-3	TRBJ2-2	CAIRGTAPGTGELFF
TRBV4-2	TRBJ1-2	CASSQARADGYTF
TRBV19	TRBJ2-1	CASSTGLESYNEQFF
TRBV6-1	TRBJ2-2	CASSVDGVWGELFF
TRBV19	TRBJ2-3	CASSTGIFTDTQYF
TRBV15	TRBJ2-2	CATSRDFVTGELFF
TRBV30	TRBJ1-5	CAWSVMGGGQPQHF
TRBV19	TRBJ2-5	CATPSRGLETQYF
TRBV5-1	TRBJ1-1	CASSKETNTEAFF
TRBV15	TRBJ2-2	CVTSGVVRELFF
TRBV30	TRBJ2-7	CAWSPLGNANSYEQYF
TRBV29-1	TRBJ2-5	CSVVPDQPQETQYF
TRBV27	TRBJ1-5	CASSYSGTGVLQPQHF
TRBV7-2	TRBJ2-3	CASSLARTSATDTQYF
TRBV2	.	CTSTLLPGEQYF
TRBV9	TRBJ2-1	CASSVVSGGRDEQFF
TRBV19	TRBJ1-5	CASSPPRDPWGPQHF
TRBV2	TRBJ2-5	CASGRGGETQYF
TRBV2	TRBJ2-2	CASSFMRAGELFF
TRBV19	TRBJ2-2	CASTSPAGARYTGELFF
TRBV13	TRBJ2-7	CASRNTGTGGREQYF
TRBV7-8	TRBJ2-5	CASSYERQAQYF
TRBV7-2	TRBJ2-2	CASSLVPLGITGELFF
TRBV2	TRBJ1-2	CASSEGFGYTF
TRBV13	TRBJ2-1	CASSQRGGQTYNEQFF
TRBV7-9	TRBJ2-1	CASSSTGTSYNEQFF
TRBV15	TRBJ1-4	CATSRQGNEKLFF
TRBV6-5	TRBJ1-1	CASSLVGGGAEAFF
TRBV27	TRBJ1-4	CASSLGTDSEKLFF
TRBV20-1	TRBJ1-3	CSAGRSSGNTIYF
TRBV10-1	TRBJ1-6	CASSDGPYSPLHF
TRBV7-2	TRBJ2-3	CASSLIVGPSTDTQYF
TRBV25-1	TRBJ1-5	CASSVSNQPQHF
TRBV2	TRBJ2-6	CASSEFIGSRSSGANVLTF
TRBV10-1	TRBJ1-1	CASSEGDTEAFF
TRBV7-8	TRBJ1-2	CASSAAGGAGYGYTF
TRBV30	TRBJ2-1	CAWSIPGLFNEQFF
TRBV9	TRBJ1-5	CASSAGTGGVQPQHF
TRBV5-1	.	CASSSPGGGRAVVEQFF
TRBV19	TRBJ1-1	CASSILRNTEAFF
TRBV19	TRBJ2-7	CASSIFSGQDYEQYF
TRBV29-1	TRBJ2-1	CSVTSGVSSYNEQFF
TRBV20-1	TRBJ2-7	CSARLKYEQYF
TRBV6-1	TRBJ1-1	CASSEPGFFGTEAFF
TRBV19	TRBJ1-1	CASRQMAQGNTEAFF